A selection of T cell receptor beta chains follows, all from one sample in a study of blood T cell repertoires in COVID-19. The data were produced by immunoSEQ multiplex PCR, yet TCRdb's version contains in-frame clones alone and is incomplete. The table includes some 150,000 clones, around 80% detected once. Sequencing was done on a sample of peripheral blood. These receptors came from a woman between 50 and 59 years old with acute or convalescent COVID-19. Both conserved end residues are part of each CDR3. Fields, in order: clone size, D gene, V gene, J gene, CDR3 protein, CDR3 DNA. The D gene is left open where the match is weak. Expanded clones are given a class, and other clones once, few, many or no size at all.

size: -
D: -
V: TRBV6-1
J: TRBJ1-5
CDR3: CASSDWAANQPQHF
DNA: TGTGCCAGCAGTGATTGGGCAGCTAATCAGCCCCAGCATTTT

size: -
D: TRBD1
V: TRBV7-3
J: TRBJ2-1
CDR3: CASSSGQGTYNEQFF
DNA: TGTGCCAGCAGCTCGGGACAGGGTACCTACAATGAGCAGTTCTTC

size: -
D: TRBD1
V: TRBV27
J: TRBJ1-3
CDR3: CASSAFGQAGNTIYF
DNA: TGTGCCAGCAGCGCTTTCGGACAGGCTGGAAACACCATATATTTT

size: -
D: -
V: TRBV29-1
J: TRBJ2-2
CDR3: CSVESGNTGELFF
DNA: TGCAGCGTTGAGTCGGGGAACACCGGGGAGCTGTTTTTT

size: once
D: -
V: TRBV6-5
J: TRBJ1-1
CDR3: CASNQGKGAEAFF
DNA: TGTGCCAGCAATCAGGGAAAAGGAGCTGAAGCTTTCTTT

size: -
D: TRBD2
V: TRBV19
J: TRBJ2-3
CDR3: CASSILAGAPDTQYF
DNA: TGTGCCAGTAGTATCCTAGCGGGGGCTCCAGATACGCAGTATTTT

size: -
D: -
V: TRBV7-2
J: TRBJ1-4
CDR3: CASSLARSIPEKLFF
DNA: TGTGCCAGCAGCTTAGCGCGGAGCATCCCCGAAAAACTGTTTTTT

size: -
D: TRBD1
V: TRBV7-2
J: TRBJ1-4
CDR3: CASSLVAGGSGKLFF
DNA: TGTGCCAGCAGCTTAGTGGCAGGGGGCTCTGGAAAACTGTTTTTT

size: -
D: TRBD2
V: TRBV2
J: TRBJ2-2
CDR3: CASSVGSGRTGELFF
DNA: TGTGCCAGCAGTGTGGGTAGCGGGAGAACCGGGGAGCTGTTTTTT

size: -
D: -
V: TRBV28
J: TRBJ1-5
CDR3: CASRPQGSNQPQHF
DNA: TGTGCCAGCAGACCACAGGGAAGCAATCAGCCCCAGCATTTT

size: -
D: -
V: TRBV18
J: TRBJ2-7
CDR3: CASSPDSPLEQYF
DNA: TGTGCCAGCTCACCGGACAGTCCTCTGGAGCAGTACTTC

size: -
D: TRBD1
V: TRBV28
J: TRBJ2-7
CDR3: CASTRGRYEQYF
DNA: TGTGCCAGCACCAGGGGGCGATACGAGCAGTACTTC

size: -
D: -
V: TRBV12-3/TRBV12-4
J: TRBJ1-1
CDR3: CASSFVATEAFF
DNA: TGTGCCAGCAGTTTTGTGGCTACTGAAGCTTTCTTT

size: -
D: -
V: TRBV27
J: TRBJ2-2
CDR3: CASSLNLPNTGELFF
DNA: TGTGCCAGCAGTTTAAATCTACCCAACACCGGGGAGCTGTTTTTT

size: -
D: TRBD1
V: TRBV5-5
J: TRBJ1-1
CDR3: CASSQGVPEAFF
DNA: TGTGCCAGCAGCCAGGGGGTCCCTGAAGCTTTCTTT

size: -
D: -
V: TRBV6-2/TRBV6-3
J: TRBJ2-2
CDR3: CASSYRGSGELFF
DNA: TGTGCCAGCAGTTACCGAGGGTCCGGGGAGCTGTTTTTT

size: -
D: -
V: TRBV9
J: TRBJ2-6
CDR3: CASSLQGTGANVLTF
DNA: TGTGCCAGCAGCTTACAGGGAACTGGGGCCAACGTCCTGACTTTC

size: -
D: -
V: TRBV5-1
J: TRBJ1-6
CDR3: CASSLDSQGFSSPLHF
DNA: TGCGCCAGCAGCTTGGACTCGCAGGGCTTTAGTTCACCCCTCCACTTT

size: -
D: -
V: TRBV5-1
J: TRBJ1-1
CDR3: CASSLKGPNTEAFF
DNA: TGCGCCAGCAGCTTAAAGGGGCCGAACACTGAAGCTTTCTTT

size: -
D: TRBD1
V: TRBV2
J: TRBJ1-6
CDR3: CASSEDGTGGEPLHF
DNA: TGTGCCAGCAGTGAAGACGGGACAGGGGGGGAACCCCTCCACTTT

size: -
D: -
V: TRBV7-2
J: TRBJ2-1
CDR3: CASSFSGKGGDEQFF
DNA: TGTGCCAGCAGCTTTAGCGGAAAGGGTGGCGATGAGCAGTTCTTC

size: few
D: -
V: TRBV7-2
J: TRBJ1-2
CDR3: CASSLAVTTGNYGYTF
DNA: TGTGCCAGCAGCTTAGCGGTTACGACAGGCAACTATGGCTACACCTTC

size: -
D: TRBD1
V: TRBV15
J: TRBJ1-5
CDR3: CATSRTGSNQPQHF
DNA: TGTGCCACCAGCAGGACAGGGAGCAATCAGCCCCAGCATTTT

size: once
D: TRBD2
V: TRBV7-3
J: TRBJ2-5
CDR3: CASSLNSGGQETQYF
DNA: TGTGCCAGCAGCTTAAATAGCGGGGGACAAGAGACCCAGTACTTC

size: -
D: -
V: TRBV11-2
J: TRBJ2-5
CDR3: CASSSWSRETQYF
DNA: TGTGCCAGCAGCTCGTGGTCGCGAGAGACCCAGTACTTC

size: -
D: TRBD2
V: TRBV4-1
J: TRBJ2-7
CDR3: CASSPRTSGGPDYEQYF
DNA: TGCGCCAGCAGCCCCCGGACTAGCGGGGGGCCAGACTACGAGCAGTACTTC

size: -
D: TRBD1
V: TRBV24-1
J: TRBJ2-5
CDR3: CATSDARTGGQETQYF
DNA: TGTGCCACCAGTGACGCGCGGACAGGGGGGCAAGAGACCCAGTACTTC

size: -
D: -
V: TRBV11-2
J: TRBJ2-2
CDR3: CASSLPFNTGELFF
DNA: TGTGCCAGCAGCCTTCCCTTCAACACCGGGGAGCTGTTTTTT

size: -
D: TRBD2
V: TRBV27
J: TRBJ2-7
CDR3: CASSSGGSMLYEQYF
DNA: TGTGCCAGCAGTTCTGGCGGGAGTATGTTGTACGAGCAGTACTTC

size: few
D: -
V: TRBV2
J: TRBJ1-5
CDR3: CASQGVNQPQHF
DNA: TGTGCCAGCCAAGGGGTAAATCAGCCCCAGCATTTT

size: few
D: -
V: TRBV10-1
J: TRBJ1-1
CDR3: CASSESWTPDEAFF
DNA: TGCGCCAGCAGTGAGTCCTGGACACCGGATGAAGCTTTCTTT

size: -
D: TRBD1
V: TRBV7-6
J: TRBJ1-1
CDR3: CASSSRQGDTEAFF
DNA: TGTGCCAGCAGCTCCCGACAGGGAGACACTGAAGCTTTCTTT

size: -
D: -
V: TRBV6-1
J: TRBJ1-5
CDR3: CASSEHFGGGSNQPQHF
DNA: TGTGCCAGCAGTGAACATTTTGGGGGGGGCAGCAATCAGCCCCAGCATTTT

size: once
D: TRBD2
V: TRBV5-1
J: TRBJ2-3
CDR3: CASSTFTSGGSVDTQYF
DNA: TGCGCCAGCAGCACCTTCACTAGCGGGGGGTCGGTAGATACGCAGTATTTT

size: -
D: TRBD1
V: TRBV30
J: TRBJ1-2
CDR3: CARIKRQGPVYGYTF
DNA: TGTGCCCGTATAAAAAGACAGGGCCCTGTGTATGGCTACACCTTC

size: -
D: TRBD1
V: TRBV28
J: TRBJ1-4
CDR3: CASSSQSGGTNEKLFF
DNA: TGTGCCAGCAGTTCCCAATCAGGGGGCACAAATGAAAAACTGTTTTTT

size: -
D: -
V: TRBV25-1
J: TRBJ2-3
CDR3: CASSEFMGGSTDTQYF
DNA: TGTGCCAGCAGTGAATTTATGGGGGGTAGCACAGATACGCAGTATTTT

size: -
D: -
V: TRBV5-1
J: TRBJ1-3
CDR3: CASSLAGGLYGNTIYF
DNA: TGCGCCAGCAGCTTGGCGGGGGGCCTTTACGGAAACACCATATATTTT

size: -
D: TRBD2
V: TRBV4-3
J: TRBJ2-5
CDR3: CASSQGTSGGEETQYF
DNA: TGCGCCAGCAGCCAAGGGACTAGCGGGGGGGAAGAGACCCAGTACTTC

size: few
D: -
V: TRBV30
J: TRBJ1-5
CDR3: CAWSVQGNQPQHF
DNA: TGTGCCTGGAGTGTCCAGGGCAATCAGCCCCAGCATTTT

size: -
D: -
V: TRBV18
J: TRBJ1-3
CDR3: CASSPTPRDTSGNTIYF
DNA: TGTGCCAGCTCACCGACCCCCCGGGACACTTCTGGAAACACCATATATTTT

size: -
D: TRBD2
V: TRBV5-3
J: TRBJ2-4
CDR3: CARSLAFAGVKYIQYF
DNA: TGTGCCAGAAGCTTGGCCTTCGCGGGAGTAAAGTACATTCAGTACTTC

size: -
D: TRBD1
V: TRBV2
J: TRBJ1-5
CDR3: CASSTRDRVDQPQHF
DNA: TGTGCCAGCAGTACCCGGGACAGGGTTGATCAGCCCCAGCATTTT

size: -
D: TRBD2
V: TRBV7-3
J: TRBJ2-1
CDR3: CASSSIDSGRSRGEQFF
DNA: TGTGCCAGCAGTTCTATAGATAGCGGGAGGAGTAGGGGTGAGCAGTTCTTC

size: -
D: -
V: TRBV3-1/TRBV3-2
J: TRBJ1-2
CDR3: CASSQPGWQNYGYTF
DNA: TGTGCCAGCAGCCAACCAGGATGGCAAAACTATGGCTACACCTTC

size: -
D: TRBD1
V: TRBV2
J: TRBJ1-5
CDR3: CASSRTGINQPQHF
DNA: TGTGCCAGCAGCCGGACAGGGATCAATCAGCCCCAGCATTTT

size: -
D: TRBD2
V: TRBV4-1
J: TRBJ2-2
CDR3: CASSRKTSGGAIGELFF
DNA: TGCGCCAGCAGCCGGAAAACTAGCGGGGGGGCCATCGGGGAGCTGTTTTTT

size: -
D: TRBD1
V: TRBV5-8
J: TRBJ1-5
CDR3: CASSLDPGGLQPQHF
DNA: TGTGCCAGCAGCTTGGACCCAGGGGGCCTTCAGCCCCAGCATTTT

size: -
D: TRBD2
V: TRBV6-2/TRBV6-3
J: TRBJ2-7
CDR3: CASSTGSLAGYEQYF
DNA: TGTGCCAGCAGTACGGGCTCACTAGCGGGTTACGAGCAGTACTTC

size: few
D: -
V: TRBV3-1/TRBV3-2
J: TRBJ1-1
CDR3: CASSQGGGDTEAFF
DNA: TGTGCCAGCAGCCAAGGCGGGGGTGACACTGAAGCTTTCTTT

size: -
D: -
V: TRBV3-1/TRBV3-2
J: TRBJ1-1
CDR3: CASSQDPSNTEAFF
DNA: TGTGCCAGCAGCCAAGATCCCTCTAACACTGAAGCTTTCTTT